The clone carrying this T cell receptor (beta chain) appeared a few times. Some clones are missing from TCRdb's copy, which holds only in-frame ones; the method was immunoSEQ multiplex PCR. Of approximately 580,000 clones in the sample, about four fifths were seen once. These data originate in a study of shared T cell receptors in the human thymus. V lost 9 bases to trimming and J lost 2 bases; unmatched junction nucleotides: 12. This CDR3 contains 15 residues. CDR1 is SNHLY, CDR2 FYNNEI, per germline. This sample also appeared in a second study, on human thymus T cells. Per that paper: Resections that were taken during corrective heart surgery supplied the thymus tissue. Thymic and blood repertoires appeared to carry a bias in their V and J gene usage.

The sequence was collected from a boy less than two years old with a congenital heart defect. The J gene is TRBJ1-2, the V gene TRBV2, with TRBD1 matching over 7 bases. The sequenced sample was thymocytes. The CDR3 DNA reads as TGTGCCAGTTACCCCTCAGGGGGTTCGAACTATGGCTACACCTTC. Protein: CASYPSGGSNYGYTF.